This T cell receptor (beta chain) was recorded in a study of cytomegalovirus exposure and HLA in healthy donors. Only in-frame clones appear in the TCRdb table, and some are missing; sequencing was by immunoSEQ multiplex PCR. The data show more than 95,000 clones, more than 70% seen once. Turning to this clone: Its antigen is unidentified.

CDR1 is SEHNR and CDR2 is FQNEAQ in the germline V gene (reference sequence). V lost 5 bases to trimming and J lost 5 bases; unmatched junction nucleotides: 4. This CDR3 comprises 13 residues. General study points: In a later analysis, first-cohort TCR clusters were found to tend to co-occur in the 130 or so validation repertoires. Cytomegalovirus-associated status was assigned to around 160 TCR beta chains.

The donors were in the roughly 130-subject validation cohort, distinct from the approximately 700-subject first cohort. The clonotype originates from a man aged 18 to 35 in good health and CMV-seronegative. This chain joins TRBV7-9 and TRBJ2-3, with 7 nucleotides matching TRBD1. Sequences were obtained from PBMCs. The DNA for the CDR3 is TGTGCCAGCAGCCAACCAGGGGGAGATACGCAGTATTTT. This encodes CASSQPGGDTQYF.